A selection of T cell receptor beta chains follows, all from one sample in a study of T-cell reconstitution after alpha-beta-depleted transplantation in children. TCRdb passed the PCR reads through MiXCR, listing each CDR3 protein once. The sample has a few hundred thousand distinct CDR3 sequences; 25% to 30% are singletons. The material sequenced was PBMCs, taken before TCRalphabeta/CD19-depleted stem cell transplant. Receptor source: a boy younger than two with Wiskott-Aldrich syndrome, due to receive a stem cell transplant. Each CDR3 is given with its conserved first and last residue. A D gene is named only where the DNA matches it firmly. Clone size appears in some rows only: once, few, many, or a class for an expanded clone.

length: 18
J: TRBJ2-1
size: few
V: TRBV5-1
D: .
CDR3: CASSLDLSGKESGNEQFF
DNA: TGCGCCAGCAGCTTGGACCTTAGCGGAAAGGAGAGCGGTAACGAGCAGTTCTTC

length: 15
J: TRBJ2-5
size: .
V: TRBV30
D: TRBD2
CDR3: CAWSSSGRGQETQYF
DNA: TGTGCCTGGAGTTCTAGCGGGAGAGGTCAAGAGACCCAGTACTTC

length: 17
J: TRBJ2-1
size: .
V: TRBV24-1
D: .
CDR3: CATSDSGVSSSYNEQFF
DNA: TGTGCCACCAGTGATTCGGGGGTCAGTAGCTCCTACAATGAGCAGTTCTTC

length: 16
J: TRBJ2-3
size: .
V: TRBV5-1
D: TRBD2
CDR3: CASSTPGLAGTDTQYF
DNA: TGCGCCAGCAGCACACCGGGACTAGCGGGAACAGATACGCAGTATTTT

length: 14
J: TRBJ1-2
size: .
V: TRBV20-1
D: TRBD1
CDR3: CSARGPGTGYGYTF
DNA: TGCAGTGCTAGGGGCCCCGGGACAGGGTATGGCTACACCTTC

length: 17
J: TRBJ2-1
size: once
V: TRBV24-1
D: TRBD2
CDR3: CATSDFGLAGDPYEQFF
DNA: TGTGCCACCAGTGATTTTGGACTAGCGGGAGATCCCTACGAGCAGTTCTTC

length: 14
J: TRBJ1-6
size: few
V: TRBV12-3/TRBV12-4
D: TRBD1
CDR3: CASSADRVNSPLHF
DNA: TGTGCCAGCAGTGCCGACAGGGTTAATTCACCCCTCCACTTT

length: 14
J: TRBJ2-1
size: few
V: TRBV6-5
D: .
CDR3: CASSTHPKDNEQFF
DNA: TGTGCCAGCAGTACGCACCCGAAAGACAATGAGCAGTTCTTC

length: 15
J: TRBJ2-1
size: .
V: TRBV5-6
D: TRBD2
CDR3: CASSFLAGEYNEQFF
DNA: TGTGCCAGCAGCTTTTTAGCGGGAGAGTACAATGAGCAGTTCTTC

length: 15
J: TRBJ2-3
size: .
V: TRBV12-3/TRBV12-4
D: .
CDR3: CASSFAGPPADTQYF
DNA: TGTGCCAGCAGTTTTGCGGGACCCCCCGCAGATACGCAGTATTTT

length: 15
J: TRBJ2-2
size: .
V: TRBV5-6
D: .
CDR3: CASSLAPSGAGELFF
DNA: TGTGCCAGCAGCTTGGCCCCGTCGGGGGCCGGGGAGCTGTTTTTT

length: 17
J: TRBJ2-3
size: .
V: TRBV4-2
D: TRBD2
CDR3: CASSQWTSGLYTDTQYF
DNA: TGTGCCAGCAGCCAATGGACTAGCGGGCTGTATACAGATACGCAGTATTTT

length: 15
J: TRBJ2-1
size: .
V: TRBV6-1
D: TRBD1
CDR3: CASSEPGQGWNEQFF
DNA: TGTGCCAGCAGTGAACCGGGACAGGGGTGGAATGAGCAGTTCTTC

length: 15
J: TRBJ2-1
size: .
V: TRBV20-1
D: .
CDR3: CSASPILSSYNEQFF
DNA: TGCAGTGCTAGTCCTATTTTAAGCTCCTACAATGAGCAGTTCTTC

length: 14
J: TRBJ1-5
size: few
V: TRBV19
D: .
CDR3: CASSYRAGNQPQHF
DNA: TGTGCCAGTAGTTACCGAGCAGGGAATCAGCCCCAGCATTTT

length: 14
J: TRBJ2-1
size: few
V: TRBV20-1
D: TRBD2
CDR3: CSAGPQAGHNEQFF
DNA: TGCAGTGCTGGCCCGCAAGCGGGGCACAATGAGCAGTTCTTC

length: 14
J: TRBJ1-5
size: few
V: TRBV20-1
D: TRBD1
CDR3: CSARDRGGNQPQHF
DNA: TGCAGTGCTCGAGACAGGGGTGGCAATCAGCCCCAGCATTTT

length: 15
J: TRBJ1-1
size: .
V: TRBV7-6
D: .
CDR3: CASSLGPTMNTEAFF
DNA: TGTGCCAGCAGCTTAGGTCCTACCATGAACACTGAAGCTTTCTTT

length: 14
J: TRBJ2-1
size: .
V: TRBV6-1
D: TRBD2
CDR3: CASLTSGANNEQFF
DNA: TGTGCCAGCCTGACTAGCGGGGCAAACAATGAGCAGTTCTTC

length: 15
J: TRBJ2-1
size: few
V: TRBV20-1
D: TRBD2
CDR3: CSARRLAGRDDEQFF
DNA: TGCAGTGCTAGAAGACTAGCGGGGAGAGACGATGAGCAGTTCTTC

length: 14
J: TRBJ1-1
size: few
V: TRBV5-1
D: TRBD1
CDR3: CASSTGQGNTEAFF
DNA: TGCGCCAGCAGCACGGGACAGGGGAACACTGAAGCTTTCTTT

length: 14
J: TRBJ2-1
size: .
V: TRBV4-2
D: .
CDR3: CASSQDLIGNEQFF
DNA: TGTGCCAGCAGCCAAGATCTAATCGGGAATGAGCAGTTCTTC